The T cell receptor beta chain described here comes from a study of cytomegalovirus exposure and HLA in healthy donors. Broader study findings: Researchers reported in a later analysis that a missense DCLRE1C variant was tied to TCR beta V- and J-gene trimming. Among donors in an Asian-associated ancestry cluster, a later analysis reportedly found fewer N-insertions than the roughly 700-donor mean.

The V and J ends lost 0 bases and 0 bases respectively, with 10 bases between them. The CDR3 contains 16 residues. Remarks on this clone: Its antigen is as yet unknown.

The PCR had 60 Vbeta and 13 Jbeta primers. Using immunoSEQ multiplex PCR, the repertoire was profiled, and TCRdb retains in-frame clones only, with some absent. The profile covers roughly 120,000 clones, with approximately 84% appearing a single time and 0.24% taken by the ten largest. Sequences were obtained from PBMCs. This TCR was sampled from a man aged 45-65 years in good health and CMV-seronegative. J is TRBJ2-3 and V is TRBV23-1; maybe TRBD2 (5 bases). TRBV23-1 is classed as an ORF, of uncertain function. The DNA for the CDR3 is TGCGCCAGCAGTCAATCAGCCAGCGGTAGCACAGATACGCAGTATTTT. Its protein product is CASSQSASGSTDTQYF.